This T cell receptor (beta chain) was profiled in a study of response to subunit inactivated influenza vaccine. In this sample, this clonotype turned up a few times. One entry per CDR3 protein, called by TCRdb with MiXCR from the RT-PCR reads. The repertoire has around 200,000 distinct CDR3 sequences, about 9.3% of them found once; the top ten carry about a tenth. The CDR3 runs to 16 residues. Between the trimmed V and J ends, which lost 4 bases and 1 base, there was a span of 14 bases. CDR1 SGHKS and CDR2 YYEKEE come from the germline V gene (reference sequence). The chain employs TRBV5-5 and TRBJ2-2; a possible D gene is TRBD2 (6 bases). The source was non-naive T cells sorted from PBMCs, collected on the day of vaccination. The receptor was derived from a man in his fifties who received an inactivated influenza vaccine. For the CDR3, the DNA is TGTGCCAGCAGCGGCGGGACCTTAATGAACACCGGGGAGCTGTTTTTT. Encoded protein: CASSGGTLMNTGELFF.